The rows below give T cell receptor beta chains drawn from one sample of a study of T cell changes during pregnancy in multiple sclerosis. Using immunoSEQ multiplex PCR, the repertoire was profiled, and TCRdb retains in-frame clones only, with some absent. The table lists 35,000 to 50,000 clones, about 90% of them singletons. Sequenced material: CD4+ T cells from peripheral blood mononuclear cells, taken after pregnancy. These receptors all stem from a female donor in good health, enrolled as a control in a pregnancy study. Both conserved end residues are part of each CDR3. D genes are given only for firm matches. The size entry is marked missing in some rows and otherwise reads once, few, many or a size class.

cdr3_length,j_call,d_call,v_call,clone_size,cdr3_aa,cdr3_nt
15,TRBJ2-1,NA,TRBV28,NA,CASSRTDRFFDEQFF,TGTGCCAGCAGCCGAACAGACAGGTTCTTCGATGAGCAGTTCTTC
13,TRBJ1-1,TRBD1,TRBV10-3,once,CAISQGARTEAFF,TGTGCCATCTCACAGGGGGCTCGGACTGAAGCTTTCTTT
14,TRBJ1-6,TRBD1,TRBV18,NA,CASSPGTANSPLHF,TGTGCCAGCTCACCCGGGACAGCGAATTCACCCCTCCACTTT
13,TRBJ2-3,NA,TRBV7-9,NA,CASSFILADTQYF,TGTGCCAGCAGCTTTATCCTAGCAGATACGCAGTATTTT
16,TRBJ2-7,TRBD2,TRBV29-1,NA,CSVVRGGAGKSYEQYF,TGCAGCGTCGTCCGGGGAGGGGCAGGAAAATCCTACGAGCAGTACTTC
15,TRBJ1-2,NA,TRBV28,NA,CASSFGAGTIYGYTF,TGTGCCAGCAGTTTTGGGGCAGGGACTATCTATGGCTACACCTTC
14,TRBJ2-1,TRBD2,TRBV10-3,NA,CAISGLAGVGEQFF,TGTGCCATCAGCGGACTAGCGGGAGTTGGTGAGCAGTTCTTC
18,TRBJ1-3,NA,TRBV18,NA,CASSPGLHTGSSGNTIYF,TGTGCCAGCTCACCTGGACTCCATACCGGATCCTCTGGAAACACCATATATTTT
12,TRBJ1-1,NA,TRBV19,NA,CASSAQDSEAFF,TGTGCCAGTAGTGCTCAGGACAGTGAAGCTTTCTTT
18,TRBJ2-7,TRBD1,TRBV28,NA,CASSFRGGPGTGTYEQYF,TGTGCCAGCAGTTTTAGGGGCGGCCCCGGGACAGGGACCTACGAGCAGTACTTC
14,TRBJ1-2,TRBD1,TRBV29-1,NA,CSVDPTGTNYGYTF,TGCAGCGTGGATCCGACAGGGACCAACTATGGCTACACCTTC
13,TRBJ1-2,TRBD1,TRBV5-6,NA,CASSMDRVSGYTF,TGTGCCAGCAGCATGGACAGGGTGAGTGGCTACACCTTC
17,TRBJ2-6,TRBD2,TRBV4-1,NA,CASSQGGGYSGANVLTF,TGCGCCAGCAGCCAAGGGGGGGGATACTCTGGGGCCAACGTCCTGACTTTC
14,TRBJ2-2,NA,TRBV7-7,NA,CASSPRETTGELFF,TGTGCTAGCAGCCCTCGGGAAACCACCGGGGAGCTGTTTTTT
14,TRBJ1-6,NA,TRBV21-1,NA,CASVGTGRNSPLHF,TGTGCCAGCGTCGGGACAGGGCGTAATTCACCCCTCCACTTT
15,TRBJ2-7,TRBD1,TRBV5-1,NA,CASSLVPGQGYEQYF,TGCGCCAGCAGCTTGGTGCCGGGACAGGGGTACGAGCAGTACTTC
17,TRBJ1-6,NA,TRBV25-1,NA,CASSPTGRGDYNSPLHF,TGTGCCAGCAGTCCAACCGGTCGGGGGGACTATAATTCACCCCTCCACTTT
14,TRBJ1-4,NA,TRBV6-1,NA,CASRLQVSNEKLFF,TGTGCCAGCAGGTTACAGGTATCTAATGAAAAACTGTTTTTT
16,TRBJ1-1,TRBD1,TRBV14,NA,CASSPHRGRLDTEAFF,TGTGCCAGCAGCCCCCACAGGGGGCGCTTGGACACTGAAGCTTTCTTT
14,TRBJ2-7,TRBD1,TRBV5-1,NA,CASGDTGALNEQYF,TGCGCCAGCGGGGACACAGGGGCCCTCAACGAGCAGTACTTC
12,TRBJ2-1,TRBD2,TRBV4-1,NA,CASSLVAGVQFF,TGCGCCAGCAGCCTCGTCGCGGGAGTGCAGTTCTTC
15,TRBJ2-7,TRBD2,TRBV15,NA,CATSTKSGRGDEQYF,TGTGCCACCAGCACCAAGAGCGGGAGAGGAGACGAGCAGTACTTC
14,TRBJ1-4,NA,TRBV2,once,CASRETYGDEKLFF,TGTGCCAGCAGAGAGACGTATGGAGATGAAAAACTGTTTTTT
15,TRBJ2-3,TRBD2,TRBV28,NA,CASSLPGVGGDTQYF,TGTGCCAGCAGTTTACCCGGGGTGGGGGGGGATACGCAGTATTTT
13,TRBJ2-1,NA,TRBV10-1,NA,CASRGTPSNEQFF,TGCGCCAGCAGAGGGACTCCATCCAATGAGCAGTTCTTC
16,TRBJ1-1,NA,TRBV9,few,CASSPRGTRTDERAFF,TGTGCCAGCAGCCCGAGGGGGACGAGGACGGATGAAAGAGCTTTCTTT
15,TRBJ1-6,TRBD1,TRBV5-1,NA,CASSMDRSFNSPLHF,TGCGCCAGCAGCATGGACAGGTCTTTTAATTCACCCCTCCACTTT
11,TRBJ2-5,NA,TRBV28,NA,CASSLLETQYF,TGTGCCAGCAGTCTTTTGGAGACCCAGTACTTC
15,TRBJ1-5,NA,TRBV6-6,NA,CASSYQPGANQPQHF,TGTGCCAGCAGTTACCAACCTGGGGCCAATCAGCCCCAGCATTTT
13,TRBJ2-5,NA,TRBV29-1,NA,CSVLGQRRETQYF,TGCAGCGTTTTGGGACAACGACGAGAGACCCAGTACTTC
13,TRBJ1-1,NA,TRBV28,NA,CASSFPGNTEAFF,TGTGCCAGCAGTTTCCCAGGGAACACTGAAGCTTTCTTT
14,TRBJ1-1,NA,TRBV12-5,NA,CASGLGTAYTEAFF,TGTGCTAGTGGTTTGGGGACAGCCTACACTGAAGCTTTCTTT
15,TRBJ1-2,TRBD1,TRBV28,few,CASSGRGQVSYGYTF,TGTGCCAGCAGTGGCCGGGGACAGGTCTCCTATGGCTACACCTTC
15,TRBJ2-1,TRBD2,TRBV28,NA,CASRGIAGAGNEQFF,TGTGCCAGCAGAGGGATAGCGGGGGCGGGCAATGAGCAGTTCTTC
14,TRBJ2-7,NA,TRBV5-1,NA,CASSFRQEANEQYF,TGCGCCAGCAGCTTTCGACAGGAGGCCAACGAGCAGTACTTC
14,TRBJ2-1,NA,TRBV5-1,NA,CASSLAVGDNEQFF,TGCGCCAGCAGCCTCGCGGTAGGGGATAATGAGCAGTTCTTC
13,TRBJ2-3,NA,TRBV5-1,NA,CASSLDLADTQYF,TGCGCCAGCAGCTTGGATCTAGCAGATACGCAGTATTTT
13,TRBJ2-7,TRBD1,TRBV27,once,CASSWDRGFEQYF,TGTGCCAGCAGTTGGGACAGGGGTTTCGAGCAGTACTTC
16,TRBJ2-2,TRBD2,TRBV11-1,NA,CASSPLAGPRAGELFF,TGTGCCAGCAGCCCACTAGCGGGACCCCGCGCCGGGGAGCTGTTTTTT
13,TRBJ1-2,NA,TRBV28,NA,CASSPWQNYGYTF,TGTGCCAGCAGCCCATGGCAGAACTATGGCTACACCTTC
18,TRBJ2-1,TRBD1,TRBV10-1,NA,CASRKDRVRDWKVNEQFF,TGCGCCAGCAGAAAGGACAGGGTTAGGGACTGGAAGGTCAATGAGCAGTTCTTC